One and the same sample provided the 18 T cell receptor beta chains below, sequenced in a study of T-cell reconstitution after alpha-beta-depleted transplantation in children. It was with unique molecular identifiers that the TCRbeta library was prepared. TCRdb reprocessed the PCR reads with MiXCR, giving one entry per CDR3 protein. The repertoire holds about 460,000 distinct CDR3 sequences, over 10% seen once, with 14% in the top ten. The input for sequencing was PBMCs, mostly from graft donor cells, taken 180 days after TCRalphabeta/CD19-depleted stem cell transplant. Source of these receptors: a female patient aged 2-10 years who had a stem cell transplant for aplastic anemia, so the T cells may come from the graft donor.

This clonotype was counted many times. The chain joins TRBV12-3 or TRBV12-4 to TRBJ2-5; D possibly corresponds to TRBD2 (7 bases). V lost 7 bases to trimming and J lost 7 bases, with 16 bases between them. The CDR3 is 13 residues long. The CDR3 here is CASTSGEGPTQYF. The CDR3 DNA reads TGTGCCAGCACCTCAGGGGAGGGTCCGACCCAGTACTTC.

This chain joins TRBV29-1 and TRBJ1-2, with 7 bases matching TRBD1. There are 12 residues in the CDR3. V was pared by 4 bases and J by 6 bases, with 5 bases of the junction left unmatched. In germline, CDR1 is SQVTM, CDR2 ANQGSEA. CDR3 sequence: CSVARGLDGYTF. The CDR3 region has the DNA TGCAGCGTTGCGAGGGGGCTAGATGGCTACACCTTC. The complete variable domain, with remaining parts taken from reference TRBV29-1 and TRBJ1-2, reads SAVISQKPSRDICQRGTSLTIQCQVDSQVTMMFWYRQQPGQSLTLIATANQGSEATYESGFVIDKFPISRPNLTFSTLTVSNMSPEDSSIYLCSVARGLDGYTFGSGTRLTVV.

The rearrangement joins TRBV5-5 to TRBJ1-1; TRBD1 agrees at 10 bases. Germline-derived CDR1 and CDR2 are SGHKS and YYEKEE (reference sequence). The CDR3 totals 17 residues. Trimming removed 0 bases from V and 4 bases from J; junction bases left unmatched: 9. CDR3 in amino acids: CASSLDGMTGGITEAFF. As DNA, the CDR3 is TGTGCCAGCAGCTTGGATGGTATGACAGGGGGCATCACTGAAGCTTTCTTT.

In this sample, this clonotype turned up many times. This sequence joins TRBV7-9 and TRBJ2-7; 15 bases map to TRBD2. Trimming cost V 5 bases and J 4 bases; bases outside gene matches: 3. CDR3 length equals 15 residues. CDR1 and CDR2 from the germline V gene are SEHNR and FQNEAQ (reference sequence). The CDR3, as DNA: TGTGCCAGCAGCCCTGGGACTAGCGGGAGGTACGAGCAGTACGTC. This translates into CASSPGTSGRYEQYV.

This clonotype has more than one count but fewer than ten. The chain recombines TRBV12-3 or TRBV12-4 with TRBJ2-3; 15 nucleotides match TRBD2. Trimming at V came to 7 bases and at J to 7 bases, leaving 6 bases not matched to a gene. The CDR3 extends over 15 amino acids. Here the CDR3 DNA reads TGTGCCAGCATCCCGGGACTAGCGGGAGGAAATACGCAGTATTTT. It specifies CASIPGLAGGNTQYF.

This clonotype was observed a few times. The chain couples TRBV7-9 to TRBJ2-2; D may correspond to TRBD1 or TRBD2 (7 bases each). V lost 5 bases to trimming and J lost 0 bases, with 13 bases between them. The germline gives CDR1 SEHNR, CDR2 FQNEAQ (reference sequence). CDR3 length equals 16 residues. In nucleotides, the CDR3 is TGTGCCAGCAGCCAGCGGGACAGTCCGAACACCGGGGAGCTGTTTTTT. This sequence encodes CASSQRDSPNTGELFF.

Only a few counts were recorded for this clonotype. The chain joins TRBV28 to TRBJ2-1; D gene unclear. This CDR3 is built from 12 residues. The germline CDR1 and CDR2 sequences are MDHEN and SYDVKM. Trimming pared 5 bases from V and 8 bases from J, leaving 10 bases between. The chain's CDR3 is CASSARSHEQFF. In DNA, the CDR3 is TGTGCCAGCAGTGCCAGGTCCCATGAGCAGTTCTTC.

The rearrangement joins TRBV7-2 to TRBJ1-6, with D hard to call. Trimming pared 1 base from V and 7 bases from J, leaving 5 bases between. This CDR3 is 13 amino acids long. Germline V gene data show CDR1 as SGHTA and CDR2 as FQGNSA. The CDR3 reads CASSLGQNSPLHF. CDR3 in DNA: TGTGCCAGCAGCTTAGGCCAGAATTCACCCCTCCACTTT.

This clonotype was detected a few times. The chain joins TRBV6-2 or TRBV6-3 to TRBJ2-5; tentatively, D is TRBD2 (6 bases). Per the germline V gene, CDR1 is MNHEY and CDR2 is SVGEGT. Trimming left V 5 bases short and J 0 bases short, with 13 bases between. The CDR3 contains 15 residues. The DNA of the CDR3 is TGTGCCAGCAGTGCCCCTGGGGACTACCAAGAGACCCAGTACTTC. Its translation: CASSAPGDYQETQYF.

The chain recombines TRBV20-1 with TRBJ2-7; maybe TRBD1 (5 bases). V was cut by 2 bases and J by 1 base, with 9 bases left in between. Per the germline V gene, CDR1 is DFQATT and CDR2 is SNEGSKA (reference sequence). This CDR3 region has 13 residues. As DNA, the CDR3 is TGCAGTGCTAGATTGTCAGGGTCCTACGAGCAGTACGTC. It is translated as CSARLSGSYEQYV.

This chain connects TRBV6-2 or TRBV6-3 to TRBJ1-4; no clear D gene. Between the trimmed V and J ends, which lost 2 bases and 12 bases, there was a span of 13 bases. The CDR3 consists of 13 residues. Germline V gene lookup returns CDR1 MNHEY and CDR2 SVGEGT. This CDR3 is CASSYLHPGELFF. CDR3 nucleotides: TGTGCCAGCAGTTACCTCCACCCCGGGGAACTGTTTTTT.

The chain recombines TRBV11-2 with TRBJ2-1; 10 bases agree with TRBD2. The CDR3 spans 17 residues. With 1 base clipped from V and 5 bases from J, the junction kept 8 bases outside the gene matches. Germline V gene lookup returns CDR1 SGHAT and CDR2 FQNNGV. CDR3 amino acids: CASSLVLAGDYNNEQFF. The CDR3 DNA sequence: TGTGCCAGCAGCTTAGTTCTAGCGGGAGACTATAACAATGAGCAGTTCTTC.

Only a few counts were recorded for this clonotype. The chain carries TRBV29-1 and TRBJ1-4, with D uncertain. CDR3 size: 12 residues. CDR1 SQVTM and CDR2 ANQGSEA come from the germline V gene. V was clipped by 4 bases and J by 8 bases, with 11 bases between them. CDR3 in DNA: TGCAGCGTTGTTTACGCGGGGGAAAAACTGTTTTTT. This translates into CSVVYAGEKLFF.

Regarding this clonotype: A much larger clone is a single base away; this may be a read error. CDR3 sequence reads: CAIRRGLAGGCTGELFF. DNA of the CDR3: TGTGCCATCAGGCGCGGACTAGCGGGAGGATGTACCGGGGAGCTGTTTTTT. The chain joins TRBV10-3 to TRBJ2-2; 14 nucleotides align to TRBD2. CDR1 and CDR2 from the germline V gene are ENHRY and SYGVKD. The CDR3 extends over 17 amino acids. V lost 6 bases to trimming and J lost 5 bases; unmatched junction nucleotides: 8.

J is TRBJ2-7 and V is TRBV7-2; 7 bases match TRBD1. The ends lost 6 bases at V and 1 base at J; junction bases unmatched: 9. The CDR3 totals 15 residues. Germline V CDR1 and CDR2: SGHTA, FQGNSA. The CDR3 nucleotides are TGTGCCAGCAGGGCTGACAGGGCCATGTCCTACGAGCAGTACTTC. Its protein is CASRADRAMSYEQYF.

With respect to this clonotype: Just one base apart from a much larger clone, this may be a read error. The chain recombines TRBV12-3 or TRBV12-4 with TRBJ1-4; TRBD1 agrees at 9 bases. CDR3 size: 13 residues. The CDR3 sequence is CASRITGGEKPFF. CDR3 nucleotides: TGTGCCAGCAGGATTACAGGGGGCGAAAAACCGTTTTTT.

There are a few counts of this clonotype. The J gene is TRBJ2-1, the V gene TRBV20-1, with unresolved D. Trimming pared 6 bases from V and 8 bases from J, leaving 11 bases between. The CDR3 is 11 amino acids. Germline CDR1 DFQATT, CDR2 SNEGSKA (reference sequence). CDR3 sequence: CSASQGDEQFF. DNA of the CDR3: TGCAGTGCCAGCCAAGGCGATGAGCAGTTCTTC.

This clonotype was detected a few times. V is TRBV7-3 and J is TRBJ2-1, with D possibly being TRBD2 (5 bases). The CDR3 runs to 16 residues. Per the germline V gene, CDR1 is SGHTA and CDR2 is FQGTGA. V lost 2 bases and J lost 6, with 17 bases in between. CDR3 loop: CASSLLPGGYGNEQFF. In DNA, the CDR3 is TGTGCCAGCAGCTTATTGCCCGGCGGGTATGGCAATGAGCAGTTCTTC. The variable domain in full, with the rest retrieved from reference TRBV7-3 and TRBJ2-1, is GAGVSQTPSNKVTEKGKYVELRCDPISGHTALYWYRQSLGQGPEFLIYFQGTGAADDSGLPNDRFFAVRPEGSVSTLKIQRTERGDSAVYLCASSLLPGGYGNEQFFGPGTRLTVL.